This TCR beta chain was sequenced during a study of blood T cell repertoires in COVID-19. Looking at the study overall: In each case, the material was cDNA or gDNA derived from T cells, B-cell-depleted T cells, or PBMCs.

Repertoires were generated with immunoSEQ multiplex PCR, while TCRdb's copy carries only in-frame clones and drops some. This table holds approximately 220,000 clones, 80% to 90% found once. The CDR3 has 17 amino acids. Germline assignment: CDR1 MDHEN and CDR2 SYDVKM. Trimming shortened V by 1 base and J by 0 bases, and 15 bases separated the two germline ends. This study enrolled people aged about 18 to 90 from approximately 25 US geographic areas. Allocation to cohorts depended on clinical history reported by the participants. Sequenced material: PBMCs or T cells enriched from blood (not recorded which). J is TRBJ2-5 and V is TRBV28, with D maybe TRBD1 (6 bases). The sequence derives from a woman under 30 in a cohort exposed to, infected with or recovered from COVID-19 (not recorded which). Here the CDR3 DNA reads TGTGCCAGCAGTTTATCCTCAATGACAGGTCACCAAGAGACCCAGTACTTC. Translating gives CASSLSSMTGHQETQYF. Variable domain in full (rest from reference TRBV28 and TRBJ2-5): DVKVTQSSRYLVKRTGEKVFLECVQDMDHENMFWYRQDPGLGLRLIYFSYDVKMKEKGDIPEGYSVSREKKERFSLILESASTNQTSMYLCASSLSSMTGHQETQYFGPGTRLLVL.